This T cell receptor beta chain was profiled in a study of blood T cell repertoires in COVID-19. The overall study: Donors in the United States, Italy and Spain gave samples during acute or convalescent COVID-19.

Per the study methods: Amplification of reference gene primers provided the estimated nucleated cell counts. TCRdb's table, derived via immunoSEQ multiplex PCR, lists solely in-frame clones and lacks some. Clone size and the V and J calls come from that table; the DNA yielded D and trimming. The data show tens of thousands of clones, with about nine tenths seen just once and over 5% held by the top ten. Germline-derived CDR1 and CDR2 are SGHRS and YFSETQ. The CDR3 is made up of 12 amino acids. V gave up 2 bases and J gave up 7 bases, with 7 bases separating them. Sequencing was performed on peripheral blood. This rearrangement joins TRBV5-1 to TRBJ2-1; D gene unclear. This sequence was found in a man aged 55 to 70 with COVID-19, enrolled during active disease. The CDR3 protein is CASSFLENEQFF. The CDR3 DNA reads TGCGCCAGCAGCTTCCTAGAGAATGAGCAGTTCTTC. Full variable domain (remainder filled in from reference TRBV5-1 and TRBJ2-1): KAGVTQTPRYLIKTRGQQVTLSCSPISGHRSVSWYQQTPGQGLQFLFEYFSETQRNKGNFPGRFSGRQFSNSRSEMNVSTLELGDSALYLCASSFLENEQFFGPGTRLTVL.